This T cell receptor beta chain was sequenced during a study of cytomegalovirus exposure and HLA in healthy donors. Germline CDR1 SNHLY, CDR2 FYNNEI. Trimming took off 0 bases at V and 4 bases at J, with 6 bases between the two ends. The CDR3 is 13 residues long. Sequenced by immunoSEQ multiplex PCR; TCRdb stores in-frame clones only, minus some. The sample holds some 110,000 clones, 86% seen once. The study drew the donors from its approximately 120-subject validation cohort, separate from the roughly 710-subject first cohort. The sequenced sample was PBMCs. The chain joins TRBV2 to TRBJ1-2; no reliable D call. This clonotype was obtained from a woman aged 18-29 years in good health and CMV-seropositive. The CDR3: CASSEASVYGYTF. CDR3 coding DNA: TGTGCCAGCAGTGAAGCTTCAGTCTATGGCTACACCTTC.